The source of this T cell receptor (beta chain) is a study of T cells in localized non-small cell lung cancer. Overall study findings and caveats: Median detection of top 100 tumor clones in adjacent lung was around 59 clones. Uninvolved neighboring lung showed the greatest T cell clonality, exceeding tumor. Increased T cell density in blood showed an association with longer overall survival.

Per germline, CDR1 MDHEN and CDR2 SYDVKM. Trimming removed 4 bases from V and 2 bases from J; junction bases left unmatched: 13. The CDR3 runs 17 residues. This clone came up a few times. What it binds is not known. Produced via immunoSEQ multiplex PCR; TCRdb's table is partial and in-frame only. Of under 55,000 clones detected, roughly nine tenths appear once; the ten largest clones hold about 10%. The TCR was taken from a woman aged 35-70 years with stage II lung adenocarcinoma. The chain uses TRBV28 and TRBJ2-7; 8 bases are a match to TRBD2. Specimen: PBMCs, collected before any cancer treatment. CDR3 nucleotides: TGTGCCAGCAGTTCGCGGGGGGTACATACATCTACCTACGAGCAGTACTTC. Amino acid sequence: CASSSRGVHTSTYEQYF.